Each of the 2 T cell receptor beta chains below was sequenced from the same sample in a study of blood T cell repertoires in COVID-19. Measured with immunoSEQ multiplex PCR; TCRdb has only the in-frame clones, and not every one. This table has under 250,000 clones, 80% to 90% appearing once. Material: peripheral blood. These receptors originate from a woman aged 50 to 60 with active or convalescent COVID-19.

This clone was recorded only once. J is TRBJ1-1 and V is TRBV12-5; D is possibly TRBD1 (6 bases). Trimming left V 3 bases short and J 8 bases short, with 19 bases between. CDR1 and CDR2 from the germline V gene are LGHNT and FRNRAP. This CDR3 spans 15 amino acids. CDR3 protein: CASGFVRMGAGEAFF. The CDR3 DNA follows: TGTGCTAGTGGTTTTGTTAGAATGGGGGCAGGGGAAGCTTTCTTT.

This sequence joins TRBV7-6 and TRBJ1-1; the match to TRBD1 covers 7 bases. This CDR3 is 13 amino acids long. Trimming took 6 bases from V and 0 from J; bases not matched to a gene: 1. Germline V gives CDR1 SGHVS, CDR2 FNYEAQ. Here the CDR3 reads CASSDRVNTEAFF. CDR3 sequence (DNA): TGTGCCAGCAGTGACAGGGTGAACACTGAAGCTTTCTTT.